Described below is a single TCR beta chain sequence and its context. The data derive from a study of blood T cell repertoires in COVID-19. Under the authors' procedure: Amplified reference gene primers provided the basis for estimating nucleated cell counts. The repertoire was sequenced with immunoSEQ multiplex PCR; TCRdb's copy has only in-frame clones and lacks some. V, J and clone size were drawn from that table, and D and trimming were deduced from the DNA. The sample lists about 47,000 clones; approximately 84% were seen once. Trimming removed 4 bases from V and 5 bases from J, with 13 bases in between. The CDR3 contains 13 residues. Germline CDR1 SGHRS, CDR2 YFSETQ.

The chain uses TRBV5-1 and TRBJ2-7; TRBD1 might be the D (6 bases). The TCR was taken from a man aged 50 or older with acute or convalescent COVID-19. Sequences were obtained from peripheral blood. The CDR3 loop reads CASSLGQPNEQYF. DNA of the CDR3: TGCGCCAGCAGCCTGGGACAACCGAACGAGCAGTACTTC.